Shown below are 30 T cell receptor beta chains from a single sample sequenced in a study of Tregs in tolerant kidney transplant recipients. Measured with immunoSEQ multiplex PCR; TCRdb has only the in-frame clones, and not every one. Counted here are fewer than 100,000 clones, approximately 94% occurring once; the ten biggest clones make up 0.35% to 0.55%. The sample consisted of CD4+ T cells from blood, taken before the transplant. The origin of the receptors is a human donor who received a combined kidney and bone marrow transplant.

The genes are TRBV4-2 and TRBJ2-2; D unclear. The V gene lost 4 bases and the J gene lost 1 base, with 13 bases spanning the gap. Germline assignment: CDR1 LGHNA and CDR2 YNFKEQ. This CDR3 is 16 amino acids long. CDR3 coding DNA: TGTGCCAGCAGCCGCCTGGTTTCGGGGAACACCGGGGAGCTGTTTTTT. Protein: CASSRLVSGNTGELFF.

DNA of the CDR3: TGTGCCAGCAGTTTACTTCCCGGGACAGGGGCCTACTCCTACGAGCAGTACTTC. Residues: CASSLLPGTGAYSYEQYF. The V and J genes are TRBV28 and TRBJ2-7; 10 bases are shared with TRBD1. CDR1 is MDHEN and CDR2 is SYDVKM in the germline V gene. The V and J ends lost 2 bases and 0 bases, in that order; junction bases with no gene match: 10. This CDR3 has 18 amino acids.

The chain has TRBV25-1 and TRBJ1-3; a possible D gene is TRBD1 (6 bases). The CDR3 loop spans 15 amino acids. Germline loops: CDR1 MGHDK, CDR2 SYGVNS. Trimming took off 6 bases at V and 6 bases at J, with 18 bases between the two ends. The CDR3 nucleotides read TGTGCCAGCAGCTCCGGGACACCAACCTCAAACACCATATATTTT. It translates to CASSSGTPTSNTIYF.

The chain is built from TRBV7-3 and TRBJ2-1; 9 bases line up with TRBD1. The CDR3 sequence is 16 residues long. Germline values: CDR1 SGHTA, CDR2 FQGTGA. V lost 5 bases and J lost 6; bases outside the gene matches: 11. CDR3 sequence (DNA): TGTGCCAGCAGCCAGATCTCCGGGGACAGGGTCAATGAGCAGTTCTTC. This codes for CASSQISGDRVNEQFF.

V usage is TRBV5-1 and J usage is TRBJ1-2; a weak D match, TRBD1 (6 bases). Trimming removed 0 bases at V and 2 bases at J, with 8 bases between. Per germline, CDR1 SGHRS and CDR2 YFSETQ. The CDR3 is 14 amino acids. In DNA, the CDR3 is TGCGCCAGCAGCTTGGTGACAGGAAACTATGGCTACACCTTC. This translates into CASSLVTGNYGYTF.

The rearrangement uses TRBV5-4 and TRBJ2-7; 10 bases are a match to TRBD1. V lost 4 bases and J lost 3; bases outside the gene matches: 7. This CDR3 is 15 amino acids long. CDR1 and CDR2 from the germline V gene are SGHNT and YYREEE (reference sequence). CDR3 nucleotides: TGTGCCAGCAGCCCTGGCGGACAGGGGGTCTACGAGCAGTACTTC. Translation gives CASSPGGQGVYEQYF.

Written as DNA, the CDR3 is TGCGCCAGCAGCCAAGCCCCAGGGGGCCGGACTGAAGCTTTCTTT. Encoded protein: CASSQAPGGRTEAFF. The rearrangement uses TRBV4-3 and TRBJ1-1; TRBD1 matches 8 bases. The V gene's germline CDR1 is LGHNA and CDR2 YSLEER. With 1 base clipped from V and 5 bases from J, the junction kept 6 bases outside the gene matches. This CDR3 contains 15 residues.

V usage is TRBV28 and J usage is TRBJ1-2, with a possible D match to TRBD1 (6 bases). The CDR3 is made up of 13 amino acids. Trimming took 5 bases from V and 3 from J, leaving 10 bases between them. CDR1 and CDR2 (germline): MDHEN, SYDVKM. CDR3 sequence reads: CASSRDRYYGYTF. The CDR3 DNA reads TGTGCCAGCAGTCGAGACAGGTACTATGGCTACACCTTC.

V usage is TRBV6-5 and J usage is TRBJ2-1; TRBD1 matches at 10 bases. The CDR3 is 15 residues long. Germline trimming cut 2 bases from V and 8 bases from J; bases unmatched to any gene: 6. Germline V gene lookup returns CDR1 MNHEY and CDR2 SVGAGI. The CDR3 DNA sequence: TGTGCCAGCAGTTACGGAGGGACAGGGGTTGATGAGCAGTTCTTC. Protein product: CASSYGGTGVDEQFF.

This chain joins TRBV11-2 and TRBJ2-3; D not certain. The CDR3 loop spans 12 amino acids. Deletions cut 2 bases from V and 7 bases from J, with 7 bases between. Germline values: CDR1 SGHAT, CDR2 FQNNGV. CDR3 sequence (DNA): TGTGCCAGCAGCTTAAATCGTAATACGCAGTATTTT. Residues: CASSLNRNTQYF.

The chain uses TRBV7-3 and TRBJ2-7; D is unresolved. Germline V lookup: CDR1 SGHTA, CDR2 FQGTGA. The V end lost 8 bases, the J end lost 2 bases, and 10 bases lay between the germline ends. The CDR3 is 12 residues long. For the CDR3, the DNA is TGTGCCAGCTCCTCACTAACCTACGAGCAGTACTTC. Protein sequence: CASSSLTYEQYF.

The chain couples TRBV28 to TRBJ1-5; 11 bases fit TRBD1. Trimming at V came to 6 bases and at J to 3 bases, leaving 7 bases not matched to a gene. Germline values: CDR1 MDHEN, CDR2 SYDVKM. There are 16 residues in the CDR3. The CDR3 DNA is TGTGCCAGCAGCCAAACGGGACAGGGGGTCAATCAGCCCCAGCATTTT. This sequence encodes CASSQTGQGVNQPQHF.

The chain uses TRBV11-2 and TRBJ2-7, with 8 bases lining up with TRBD2. This CDR3 region has 16 residues. The V gene's germline CDR1 is SGHAT and CDR2 FQNNGV. The J segment lost 0 bases and the V segment lost 4 bases, leaving 8 bases of the junction unmatched. CDR3 DNA: TGTGCCAGCAGCTCCGACCCGGGACTAGTCTCCTACGAGCAGTACTTC. Translated: CASSSDPGLVSYEQYF.

Details on this clone: Other nucleotide sequences in the sample specify the same CDR3. J is TRBJ1-3 and V is TRBV7-3, with D hard to call. The V gene lost 2 bases and the J gene lost 0 bases, with 5 bases spanning the gap. Germline V lookup: CDR1 SGHTA, CDR2 FQGTGA. The CDR3 runs to 14 residues. The CDR3 sequence: CASSLGSSGNTIYF. The CDR3 DNA reads TGTGCCAGCAGCTTAGGGAGCTCTGGAAACACCATATATTTT.

This chain joins TRBV30 and TRBJ2-1; D might be TRBD1 (6 bases). This CDR3 has 16 residues. Trimming took off 3 bases at V and 0 bases at J, with 15 bases between the two ends. CDR1 is GTSNPN and CDR2 is SVGIG in the germline V gene (reference sequence). The DNA of the CDR3 is TGTGCCTGGAGGGAATACACAGGGTTCTCCTACAATGAGCAGTTCTTC. Translating gives CAWREYTGFSYNEQFF.

The genes are TRBV5-1 and TRBJ1-2; maybe TRBD1 (6 bases). The CDR3 is 13 amino acids. Trimming removed 0 bases at V and 7 bases at J, with 10 bases between. Germline V gives CDR1 SGHRS, CDR2 YFSETQ. The CDR3 coding sequence is TGCGCCAGCAGCTTGGGTGGACAGTCTGGCTACACCTTC. Its protein is CASSLGGQSGYTF.

This clone was counted only a few times. This rearrangement joins TRBV19 to TRBJ1-3; D unclear. The CDR3 runs 14 residues. From germline, CDR1 is LNHDA and CDR2 SQIVND (reference sequence). Trimming cost V 8 bases and J 0 bases, with 11 bases left between them. CDR3 bases: TGTGCCAGTGAGCCGAAATTCTCTGGAAACACCATATATTTT. This translates into CASEPKFSGNTIYF.

The chain recombines TRBV11-2 with TRBJ2-5; D is possibly TRBD1 (5 bases). Germline CDR1 and CDR2: SGHAT and FQNNGV. The CDR3 is 13 amino acids. V lost 5 bases, J lost 5 bases, and 12 bases lay in between. CDR3 DNA sequence: TGTGCCAGCAGCATCCCCAAGGGGGAGACCCAGTACTTC. The encoded protein is CASSIPKGETQYF.

This chain links TRBV5-1 with TRBJ1-2; D unresolved. The CDR3 sequence is 16 residues long. V lost 4 bases and J 1 base, leaving 17 bases between the germline ends. Germline CDR1 reads SGHRS; CDR2 reads YFSETQ. This CDR3 reads CASSLTPLVNNYGYTF. For the CDR3, the DNA is TGCGCCAGCAGCCTTACTCCCTTGGTAAATAACTATGGCTACACCTTC.

This clone has a single count. V gene TRBV10-2 combines with J gene TRBJ1-5, with D tentatively TRBD1 (5 bases). Looked up from germline, CDR1 is WSHSY and CDR2 is SAAADI. V dropped 4 bases and J dropped 6 bases, with 13 bases sitting between them. The length of the CDR3 is 14 residues. Here the CDR3 reads CASSATGGGQPQHF. The CDR3 nucleotides are TGCGCCAGCAGTGCTACGGGGGGGGGTCAGCCCCAGCATTTT.

The chain carries TRBV5-1 and TRBJ2-3, with 12 positions matching TRBD2. The V gene's germline CDR1 is SGHRS and CDR2 YFSETQ. Trimming took 0 bases from V and 0 from J; bases not matched to a gene: 5. The length of the CDR3 is 18 residues. The CDR3 nucleotides read TGCGCCAGCAGCTTGGGGCGGACTAGCGGGGCTAGCACAGATACGCAGTATTTT. This gives the protein CASSLGRTSGASTDTQYF.

The rearrangement joins TRBV5-1 to TRBJ1-1; tentatively, D is TRBD1 (5 bases). CDR3 length: 12 amino acids. Germline V gene lookup returns CDR1 SGHRS and CDR2 YFSETQ. The germline V and J ends were trimmed by 7 bases and 4 bases, with 11 bases remaining between them. In DNA form, the CDR3 reads TGCGCCAGCGGACCAGACAGCACTGAAGCTTTCTTT. It codes for CASGPDSTEAFF.

The chain links TRBV21-1 to TRBJ1-1; the table's D call, TRBD1, was not checked against the DNA. TRBV21-1 is noted as a pseudogene. This CDR3 has 16 residues. The CDR3 spells CASSKWTESTNTEAFF. The DNA for the CDR3 is TGTGCCAGCAGCAAATGGACAGAAAGTACGAACACTGAAGCTTTCTTT.

The rearrangement links TRBV12-5 to TRBJ2-5; 8 bases align to TRBD2. The CDR3 sequence is 17 residues long. Per germline, CDR1 LGHNT and CDR2 FRNRAP. V lost 2 bases to trimming and J lost 5 bases; unmatched junction nucleotides: 13. CDR3 DNA sequence: TGTGCTAGTGGTTTGCAGTCCGTGAGCGGGAGAGATGAGACCCAGTACTTC. It codes for CASGLQSVSGRDETQYF.

The genes are TRBV29-1 and TRBJ2-3, with 9 bases that match TRBD1. This CDR3 region has 13 residues. Germline CDR1 SQVTM, CDR2 ANQGSEA. V shed 5 bases, J shed 7 bases, and the junction held 7 bases outside the gene matches. CDR3 sequence reads: CSVPGQGTNTQYF. CDR3 DNA: TGCAGCGTTCCGGGACAGGGAACAAATACGCAGTATTTT.

For this clone: One end of the junction varies from germline; a read error may be responsible. The sample has other DNA sequences that encode this CDR3 too. The chain joins TRBV5-6 to TRBJ2-2, with a tentative D call TRBD1 (7 bases). Per germline, CDR1 SGHDT and CDR2 YYEEEE. This CDR3 has 16 amino acids. As DNA, the CDR3 is TGTGCTAGCAGCCACCGGGGGACAGACTTCACCGGGGAGCTGTTTTTT. Its protein is CASSHRGTDFTGELFF.

This CDR3 is CASSPVGGPNQPQHF. CDR3 in DNA: TGTGCCAGCAGCCCGGTCGGGGGTCCTAATCAGCCCCAGCATTTT. This rearrangement joins TRBV7-2 to TRBJ1-5; D might be TRBD1 (5 bases). CDR1 is SGHTA and CDR2 is FQGNSA in the germline V gene. CDR3 length equals 15 residues. Trimming left V 5 bases short and J 4 bases short, with 15 bases between.

This clone occurred once. The chain links TRBV5-5 to TRBJ2-2, with 8 bases that match TRBD2. In germline, CDR1 is SGHKS, CDR2 YYEKEE (reference sequence). Unmatched junction bases numbered 3, after V lost 2 bases and J lost 0 bases. This CDR3 has 16 residues. CDR3 sequence (DNA): TGTGCCAGCAGCTTCAGAGCGGGGGCGAACACCGGGGAGCTGTTTTTT. Translating it yields CASSFRAGANTGELFF.

This chain connects TRBV7-3 to TRBJ2-6; 7 bases agree with TRBD2. Losses at the gene ends were 0 bases for V and 4 bases for J; bases not matched to a gene: 6. This CDR3 has 17 residues. The V gene's germline CDR1 is SGHTA and CDR2 FQGTGA. CDR3 residues: CASSLTGGSSGANVLTF. CDR3 DNA sequence: TGTGCCAGCAGCTTAACGGGCGGGAGTTCAGGGGCCAACGTCCTGACTTTC.

This sequence joins TRBV19 and TRBJ2-2, with 10 bases aligning to TRBD1. The CDR3 runs 18 residues. J was trimmed by 5 bases and V by 5 bases; bases with no gene match: 14. Germline V gene lookup returns CDR1 LNHDA and CDR2 SQIVND (reference sequence). In DNA, the CDR3 is TGTGCCAGTAGTGTATCCCCGTGGGACAGGGGAAGGACCGGGGAGCTGTTTTTT. Its protein product is CASSVSPWDRGRTGELFF.